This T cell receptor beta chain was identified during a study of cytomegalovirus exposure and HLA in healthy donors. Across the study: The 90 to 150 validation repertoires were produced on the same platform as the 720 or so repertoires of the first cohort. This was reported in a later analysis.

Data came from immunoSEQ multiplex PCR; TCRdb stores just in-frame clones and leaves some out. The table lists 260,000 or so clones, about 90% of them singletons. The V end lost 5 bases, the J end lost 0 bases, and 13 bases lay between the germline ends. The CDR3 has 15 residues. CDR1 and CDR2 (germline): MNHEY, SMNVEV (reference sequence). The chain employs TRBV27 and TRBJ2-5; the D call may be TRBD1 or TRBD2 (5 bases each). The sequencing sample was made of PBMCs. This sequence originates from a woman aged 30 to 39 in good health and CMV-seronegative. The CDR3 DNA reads TGTGCCAGCAGTAGCTGGGGGAGTTACCAAGAGACCCAGTACTTC. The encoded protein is CASSSWGSYQETQYF.